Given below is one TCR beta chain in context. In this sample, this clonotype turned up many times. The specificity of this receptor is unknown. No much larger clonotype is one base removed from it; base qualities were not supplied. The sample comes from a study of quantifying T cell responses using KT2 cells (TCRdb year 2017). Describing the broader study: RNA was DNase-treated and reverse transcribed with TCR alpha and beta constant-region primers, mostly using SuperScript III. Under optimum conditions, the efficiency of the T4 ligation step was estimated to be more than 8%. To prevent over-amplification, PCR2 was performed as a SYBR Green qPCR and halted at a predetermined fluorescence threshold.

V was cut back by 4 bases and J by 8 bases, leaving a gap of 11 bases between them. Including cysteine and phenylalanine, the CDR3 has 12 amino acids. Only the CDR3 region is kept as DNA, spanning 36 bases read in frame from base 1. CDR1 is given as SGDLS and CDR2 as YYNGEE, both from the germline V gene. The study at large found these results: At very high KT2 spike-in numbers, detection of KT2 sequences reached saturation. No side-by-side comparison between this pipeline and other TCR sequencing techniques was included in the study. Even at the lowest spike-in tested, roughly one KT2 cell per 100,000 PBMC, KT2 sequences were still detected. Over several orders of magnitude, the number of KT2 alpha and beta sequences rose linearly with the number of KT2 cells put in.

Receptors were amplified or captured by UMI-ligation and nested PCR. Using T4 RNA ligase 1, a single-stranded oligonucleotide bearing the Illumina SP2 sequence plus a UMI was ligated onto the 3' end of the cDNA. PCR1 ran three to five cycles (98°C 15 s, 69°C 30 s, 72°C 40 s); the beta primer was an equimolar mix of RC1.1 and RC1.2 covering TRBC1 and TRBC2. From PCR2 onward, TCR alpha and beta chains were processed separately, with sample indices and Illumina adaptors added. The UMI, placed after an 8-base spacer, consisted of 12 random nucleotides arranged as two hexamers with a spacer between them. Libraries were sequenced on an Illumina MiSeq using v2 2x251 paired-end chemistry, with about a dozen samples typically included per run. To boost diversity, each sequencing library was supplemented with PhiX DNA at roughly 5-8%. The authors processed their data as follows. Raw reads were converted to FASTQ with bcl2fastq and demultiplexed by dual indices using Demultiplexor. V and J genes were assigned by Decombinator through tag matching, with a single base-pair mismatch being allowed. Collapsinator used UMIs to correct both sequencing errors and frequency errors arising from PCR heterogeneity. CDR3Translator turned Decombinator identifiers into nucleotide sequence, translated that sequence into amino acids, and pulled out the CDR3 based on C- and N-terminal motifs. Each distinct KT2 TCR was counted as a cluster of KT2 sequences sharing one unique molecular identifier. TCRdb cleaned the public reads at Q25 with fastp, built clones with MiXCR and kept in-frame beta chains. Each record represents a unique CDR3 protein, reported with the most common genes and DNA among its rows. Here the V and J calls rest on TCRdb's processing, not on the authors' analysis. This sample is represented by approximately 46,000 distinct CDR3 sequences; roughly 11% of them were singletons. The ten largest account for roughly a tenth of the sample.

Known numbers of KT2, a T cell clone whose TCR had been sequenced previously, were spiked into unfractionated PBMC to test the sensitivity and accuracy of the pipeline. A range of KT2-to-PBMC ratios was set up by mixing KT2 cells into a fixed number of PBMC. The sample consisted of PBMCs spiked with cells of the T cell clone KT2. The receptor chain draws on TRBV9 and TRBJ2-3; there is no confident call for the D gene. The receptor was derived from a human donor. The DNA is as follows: TGTGCCAGCAGCTCCCATACGGGTACGCAGTATTTT. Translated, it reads CASSSHTGTQYF.